A single sample gave rise to the 14 T cell receptor beta chains below, sequenced in a study of blood T cell repertoires in COVID-19 (dated by TCRdb to the early 2020s). Library method: the immunoSEQ multiplex PCR assay. Drawn from immuneACCESS, this table holds only the in-frame rearrangements with V and J called that TCRdb kept. Clones are partly lost; checked studies trace under half to an unresolved V gene and leave the rest unexplained. The sample profile shows some 250,000 clones; 70% to 90% of them were found once. The ten largest clones take up roughly 3% of the sample. Sample: peripheral blood. Source of these receptors: a woman younger than 45 who had recovered from COVID-19.

In its sample, this clone was seen once. The rearrangement uses TRBV6-5 and TRBJ1-6; D is unclear. V was pared by 11 bases and J by 10 bases, with 21 bases between. Per the germline V gene, CDR1 is MNHEY and CDR2 is SVGAGI. This CDR3 contains 14 residues. The CDR3 reads CAVKAEGSGSPLHF. CDR3 coding DNA: TGTGCCGTCAAAGCGGAAGGGAGTGGATCACCCCTCCACTTT.

The rearrangement links TRBV5-1 to TRBJ1-1; maybe TRBD1 (6 bases). The germline V gene encodes CDR1 SGHRS and CDR2 YFSETQ. The length of the CDR3 is 13 residues. V was pared by 2 bases and J by 3 bases, with 8 bases between. The CDR3 bases are TGCGCCAGCAGCTTAAAGGGGGACACTGAAGCTTTCTTT. This gives the protein CASSLKGDTEAFF.

The rearrangement uses TRBV5-4 and TRBJ2-3, with 8 bases that match TRBD2. The V gene end was trimmed by 9 bases and the J gene end by 2 bases; junction bases not matched to a gene: 8. Germline V gives CDR1 SGHNT, CDR2 YYREEE (reference sequence). The CDR3 sequence is 14 residues long. The CDR3 here is CATSGGGYTDTQYF. The CDR3 bases are TGTGCCACCTCGGGAGGGGGATACACAGATACGCAGTATTTT.

The chain combines TRBV10-3 with TRBJ2-3, with TRBD1 as a possible D gene (6 bases). The CDR3 totals 15 residues. Trimming pared 6 bases from V and 2 bases from J, leaving 15 bases between. Germline V gene sequence: CDR1 ENHRY, CDR2 SYGVKD. CDR3 residues: CAIRGTGMATDTQYF. DNA for the CDR3: TGTGCCATCAGAGGAACAGGGATGGCCACAGATACGCAGTATTTT.

This clone was observed at least ten times. The chain couples TRBV3-1 (or the pseudogene TRBV3-2) to TRBJ1-2; the match to TRBD1 covers 11 bases. CDR1 is LGHDT and CDR2 is YNNKEL in the germline V gene (reference sequence). The junction had 8 bases not matched to a gene; V was cut back by 2 bases and J by 0 bases. The CDR3 runs 18 residues. This CDR3 is CASSQRGGQGAANYGYTF. CDR3 bases: TGTGCCAGCAGCCAAAGGGGCGGACAGGGGGCAGCTAACTATGGCTACACCTTC.

There are a few counts of this clone. The V call is TRBV6-4, the J call TRBJ2-6; D gene ambiguous. The CDR3 is 16 amino acids. The germline V gene encodes CDR1 MRHNA and CDR2 SNTAGT. V lost 5 bases and J lost 0, with 11 bases in between. The CDR3 spells CASSLEAHSGANVLTF. The CDR3, as DNA: TGTGCCAGCAGTTTAGAGGCCCACTCTGGGGCCAACGTCCTGACTTTC.

V is TRBV6-2 or TRBV6-3 and J is TRBJ2-1; 9 bases fit TRBD1. The CDR3 totals 17 residues. Trimming removed 5 bases from V and 5 bases from J; junction bases left unmatched: 13. CDR1 MNHEY and CDR2 SVGEGT come from the germline V gene. The CDR3 DNA follows: TGTGCCAGCAGTAGCTATCCCGACAGGGGGAGAAACAATGAGCAGTTCTTC. Translating it yields CASSSYPDRGRNNEQFF.

The DNA of the CDR3 is TGTGCCAGCAGCTCGGACAGGGGGCTAACTAATGAAAAACTGTTTTTT. Protein sequence: CASSSDRGLTNEKLFF. The chain couples TRBV7-9 to TRBJ1-4; 11 positions agree with TRBD1. With V trimmed by 4 bases and J by 1 base, 2 bases remained unmatched. CDR1 and CDR2 from the germline V gene are SEHNR and FQNEAQ (reference sequence). This CDR3 has 16 amino acids.

The rearrangement uses TRBV6-5 and TRBJ1-1; D might be TRBD1 (6 bases). The V and J ends lost 8 bases and 6 bases respectively, with 16 bases between them. Germline CDR1 reads MNHEY; CDR2 reads SVGAGI. This CDR3 comprises 13 residues. The CDR3 region has the DNA TGTGCCAGCGGGGGGGGCAGGGAGTCTGAAGCTTTCTTT. It encodes CASGGGRESEAFF.

The gene calls are TRBV3-1 (or the pseudogene TRBV3-2) and TRBJ2-3; tentative D call: TRBD1 (5 bases). Germline V gives CDR1 LGHDT, CDR2 YNNKEL (reference sequence). Deletions cut 1 base from V and 4 bases from J, with 15 bases between. This CDR3 has 16 amino acids. CDR3 region: CASSQVYFRVPDTQYF. The CDR3 DNA sequence: TGTGCCAGCAGCCAAGTGTATTTCAGGGTCCCAGATACGCAGTATTTT.

The rearrangement links TRBV7-9 to TRBJ2-6; 7 nucleotides line up with TRBD1. Per the germline V gene, CDR1 is SEHNR and CDR2 is FQNEAQ (reference sequence). The V gene end was trimmed by 1 base and the J gene end by 0 bases; junction bases not matched to a gene: 3. This CDR3 contains 17 residues. The CDR3: CASSLGTGYSGANVLTF. The CDR3, as DNA: TGTGCCAGCAGCTTAGGGACAGGCTACTCTGGGGCCAACGTCCTGACTTTC.

This clone appeared a single time. The V and J genes are TRBV6-5 and TRBJ1-1, with no clear D. CDR3 length: 12 amino acids. Trimming pared 6 bases from V and 11 bases from J, leaving 16 bases between. Per germline, CDR1 MNHEY and CDR2 SVGAGI. DNA of the CDR3: TGTGCCAGCAGCCCCATGGCCTGGGAGGCTTTCTTT. Residues: CASSPMAWEAFF.

The chain couples TRBV2 to TRBJ2-1, with a possible D match to TRBD1 (6 bases). The CDR3 is 14 residues long. Germline V gene data show CDR1 as SNHLY and CDR2 as FYNNEI. V was cut by 8 bases and J by 5 bases, with 16 bases left in between. In DNA, the CDR3 is TGTGCCAGCCTAAGACAGGCCTGGGACAATGAGCAGTTCTTC. Translation: CASLRQAWDNEQFF.

The chain links TRBV7-2 to TRBJ2-5; the D gene is possibly TRBD1 (8 bases). The V gene lost 5 bases and the J gene lost 4 bases, with 17 bases spanning the gap. Per germline, CDR1 SGHTA and CDR2 FQGNSA. The CDR3 spans 15 residues. The CDR3 DNA reads TGTGCCAGCAGCGCCGGACAGGGCGGGGGAGAGACCCAGTACTTC. This encodes CASSAGQGGGETQYF.